This T cell receptor (beta chain) was sequenced in a study of shared clonotypes between healthy human individuals. The assay was immunoSEQ multiplex PCR, and TCRdb's table has in-frame clones only and misses some. The sample gives around 200,000 clones, approximately 70% of which show up once; 8% to 13% is in the top ten. Every donor was a Caucasian adult from Nashville, Tennessee. This clone was detected only a few times. Trimming took 0 bases from V and 1 from J, leaving 16 bases between them. The CDR3 contains 18 residues. Germline V gene data show CDR1 as MGHRA and CDR2 as YSYEKL. The sample was memory CD4+ T cells sorted from blood. As to subset: CD45RA-negative fraction. This clonotype originated in a man between 25 and 39 years old in good health. J is TRBJ1-5 and V is TRBV4-1; D perhaps matches TRBD1 (5 bases). The CDR3 region has the DNA TGCGCCAGCAGCCAAGAAGGACCTGGGGGTGGAAGCAATCAGCCCCAGCATTTT. This sequence encodes CASSQEGPGGGSNQPQHF.